Listed below are T cell receptor beta chains from one sample, sequenced in a study of T cells after yellow fever vaccination. TCRdb called the 5' RACE reads again in MiXCR, with one record for every CDR3 protein. The repertoire has 450,000 to 600,000 distinct CDR3 sequences, roughly a sixth of them found once; the top ten carry roughly 17%. This specimen consisted of PBMCs, obtained 4 to 6 days after the first yellow fever vaccination. Receptors originate from a man younger than 30 who received the YFV17D yellow fever vaccine. Both conserved end residues are part of each CDR3. The D gene is left open where the match is weak.

d_call v_call cdr3_aa
NA TRBV29-1 CSVAAVYEQYF
NA TRBV6-1 CASRGVSGIPSEGNTIYF
TRBD2 TRBV7-2 CASSPALAANTGELFF
NA TRBV5-1 CASSLSTANYGYTF
NA TRBV20-1 CSARALQGNQPQHF
NA TRBV27 CASSFRGITEAFF
NA TRBV27 CASRPGYNTGELFF
NA TRBV3-1 CASSPVRQPDTEQETQYF
NA TRBV9 CASSETLKRGDHLNEKLFF
TRBD2 TRBV7-9 CASNDWGGDEQFF
NA TRBV29-1 CSEILRGRADTQYF
NA TRBV6-1 CATNSGWADYNSPLHF
NA TRBV7-3 CASSPDRFPNEQFF
NA TRBV5-8 CASSLVPVYTEAFF
TRBD1 TRBV5-1 CASSSGQPSEKLFF
NA TRBV6-2/TRBV6-3 CASSWRLQETQYF
NA TRBV20-1 CSASYRDADTQYF
NA TRBV5-6 CASSSLGAYNEQFF
TRBD2 TRBV7-2 CASSPPSGGTYTGELFF
NA TRBV7-8 CASSPAREGYTF
NA TRBV7-2 CASSLAKGSSETQYF
NA TRBV12-3/TRBV12-4 CASSIYRVPGELFF
TRBD2 TRBV28 CASSFLKPSGEPDTQYF
TRBD2 TRBV20-1 CSARSRGADTQYF
NA TRBV20-1 CSARDTTDTQYF
NA TRBV7-2 CASSPRADYGYTF
TRBD1 TRBV9 CASSSGDRNNYGYTF
NA TRBV11-2 CASSLGFPLSSYNEQFF
TRBD1 TRBV20-1 CSARTGTGGNQPQHF
NA TRBV7-2 CASSFPGAGYTF
NA TRBV4-1 CASSQVEGQDTQYF